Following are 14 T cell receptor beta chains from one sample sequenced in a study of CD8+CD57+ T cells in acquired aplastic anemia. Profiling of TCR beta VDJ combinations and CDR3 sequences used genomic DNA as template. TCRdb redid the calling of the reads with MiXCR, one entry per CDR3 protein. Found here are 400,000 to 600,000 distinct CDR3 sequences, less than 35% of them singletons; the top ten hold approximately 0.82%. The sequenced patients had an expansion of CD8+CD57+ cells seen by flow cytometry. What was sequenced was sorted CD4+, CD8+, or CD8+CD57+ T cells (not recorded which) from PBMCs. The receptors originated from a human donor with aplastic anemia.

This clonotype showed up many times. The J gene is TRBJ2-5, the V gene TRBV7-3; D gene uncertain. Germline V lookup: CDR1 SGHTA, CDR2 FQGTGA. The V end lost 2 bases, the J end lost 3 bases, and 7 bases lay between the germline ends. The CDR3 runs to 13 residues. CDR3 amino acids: CASSLLAEETQYF. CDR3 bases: TGTGCCAGCAGCTTATTAGCTGAAGAGACCCAGTACTTC.

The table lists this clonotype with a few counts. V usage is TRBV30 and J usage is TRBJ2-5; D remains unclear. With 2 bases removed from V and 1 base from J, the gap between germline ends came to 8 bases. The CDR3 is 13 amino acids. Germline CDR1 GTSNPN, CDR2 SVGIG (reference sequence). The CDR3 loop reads CAWSKTVQETQYF. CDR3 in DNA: TGTGCCTGGAGTAAAACGGTCCAAGAGACCCAGTACTTC.

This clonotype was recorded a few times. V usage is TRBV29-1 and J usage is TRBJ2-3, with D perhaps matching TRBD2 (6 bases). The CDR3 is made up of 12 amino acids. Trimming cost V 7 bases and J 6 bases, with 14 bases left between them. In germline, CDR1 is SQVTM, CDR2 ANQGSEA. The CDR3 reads CSGNGGPDTQYF. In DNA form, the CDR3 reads TGCAGCGGGAACGGAGGGCCGGATACGCAGTATTTT.

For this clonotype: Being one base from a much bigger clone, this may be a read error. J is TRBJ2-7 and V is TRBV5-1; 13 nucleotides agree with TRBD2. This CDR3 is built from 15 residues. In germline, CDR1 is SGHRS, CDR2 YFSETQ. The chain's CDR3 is CASSPGTSGDYEQHF. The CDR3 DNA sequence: TGCGCCAGCAGCCCAGGGACTAGCGGGGACTACGAGCAGCACTTC. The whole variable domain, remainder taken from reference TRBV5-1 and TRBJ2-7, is KAGVTQTPRYLIKTRGQQVTLSCSPISGHRSVSWYQQTPGQGLQFLFEYFSETQRNKGNFPGRFSGRQFSNSRSEMNVSTLELGDSALYLCASSPGTSGDYEQHFGPGTRLTVT.

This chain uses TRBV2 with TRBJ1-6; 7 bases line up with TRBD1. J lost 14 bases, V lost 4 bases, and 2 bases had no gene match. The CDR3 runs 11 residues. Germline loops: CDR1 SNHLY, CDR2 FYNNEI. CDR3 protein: CASSGQGALHF. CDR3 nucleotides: TGTGCCAGCAGTGGGCAGGGGGCCCTCCACTTT.

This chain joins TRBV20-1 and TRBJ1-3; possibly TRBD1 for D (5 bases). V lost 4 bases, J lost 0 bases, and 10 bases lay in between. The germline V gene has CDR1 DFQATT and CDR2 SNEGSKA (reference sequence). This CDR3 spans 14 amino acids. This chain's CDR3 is CSATPTVSGNTIYF. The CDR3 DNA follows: TGCAGTGCTACTCCGACAGTCTCTGGAAACACCATATATTTT.

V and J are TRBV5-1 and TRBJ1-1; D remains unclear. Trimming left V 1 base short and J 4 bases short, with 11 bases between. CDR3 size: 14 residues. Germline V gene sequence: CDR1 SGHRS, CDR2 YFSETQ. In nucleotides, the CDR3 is TGCGCCAGCAGCTTGCACTACACAGCCACTGAAGCTTTCTTT. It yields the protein CASSLHYTATEAFF. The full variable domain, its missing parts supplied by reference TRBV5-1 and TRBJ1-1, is KAGVTQTPRYLIKTRGQQVTLSCSPISGHRSVSWYQQTPGQGLQFLFEYFSETQRNKGNFPGRFSGRQFSNSRSEMNVSTLELGDSALYLCASSLHYTATEAFFGQGTRLTVV.

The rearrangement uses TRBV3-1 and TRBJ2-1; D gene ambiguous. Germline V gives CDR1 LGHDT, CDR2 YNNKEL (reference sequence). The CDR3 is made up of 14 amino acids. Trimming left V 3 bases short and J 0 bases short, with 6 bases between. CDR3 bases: TGTGCCAGCAGCCAGCTGAGCTCCTACAATGAGCAGTTCTTC. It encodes CASSQLSSYNEQFF.

Written as DNA, the CDR3 is TGCAGCGTTGGGGGCGGGGGAGGCGAGCAGTACTTC. Translating it yields CSVGGGGGEQYF. The V gene is TRBV29-1, the J gene TRBJ2-7, with 7 bases aligning to TRBD2. The CDR3 is 12 amino acids. V was pared by 4 bases and J by 6 bases, with 6 bases of the junction left unmatched. Germline V gene data show CDR1 as SQVTM and CDR2 as ANQGSEA.

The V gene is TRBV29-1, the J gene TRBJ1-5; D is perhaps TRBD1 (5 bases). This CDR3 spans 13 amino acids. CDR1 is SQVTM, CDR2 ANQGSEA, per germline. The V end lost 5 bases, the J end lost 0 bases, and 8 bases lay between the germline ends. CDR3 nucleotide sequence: TGCAGCGTTTCACAGGATAGCAATCAGCCCCAGCATTTT. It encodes CSVSQDSNQPQHF.

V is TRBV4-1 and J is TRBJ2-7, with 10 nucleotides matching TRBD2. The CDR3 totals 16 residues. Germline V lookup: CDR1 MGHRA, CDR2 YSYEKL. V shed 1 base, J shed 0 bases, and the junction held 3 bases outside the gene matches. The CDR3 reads CASSQGAGGNSYEQYF. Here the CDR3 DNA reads TGCGCCAGCAGCCAAGGAGCGGGAGGGAACTCCTACGAGCAGTACTTC.

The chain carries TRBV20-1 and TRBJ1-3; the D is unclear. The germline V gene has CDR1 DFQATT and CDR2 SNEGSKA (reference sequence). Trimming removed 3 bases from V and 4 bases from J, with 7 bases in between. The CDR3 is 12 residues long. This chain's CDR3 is CSARWGGNTIYF. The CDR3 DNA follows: TGCAGTGCTAGGTGGGGAGGAAACACCATATATTTT.

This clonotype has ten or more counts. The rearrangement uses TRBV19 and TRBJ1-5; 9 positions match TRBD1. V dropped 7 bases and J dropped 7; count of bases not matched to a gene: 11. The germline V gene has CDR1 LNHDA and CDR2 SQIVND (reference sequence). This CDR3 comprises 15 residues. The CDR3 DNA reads TGTGCCAGTATCAACCCCGGGACAGGGTTGCAGCCCCAGCATTTT. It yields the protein CASINPGTGLQPQHF.

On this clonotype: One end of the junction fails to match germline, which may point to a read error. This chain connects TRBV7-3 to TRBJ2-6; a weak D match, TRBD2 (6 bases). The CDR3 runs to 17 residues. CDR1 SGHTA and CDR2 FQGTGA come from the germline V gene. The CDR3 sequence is CASSRLGLISGVNVLTF. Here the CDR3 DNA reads TGTGCCAGCAGCCGACTGGGACTGATCTCTGGGGTCAACGTCCTGACTTTC.